This T cell receptor beta chain was retrieved from a study of spatial heterogeneity in lung cancer. Across the whole study: Detected sequences consistently included more beta-chain ones than alpha-chain ones.

This clonotype was seen at least ten times. Antigen unknown. Study outcomes and limitations: Ubiquitous expanded tumor TCRs appeared in blood more at resection than follow-up.

Time point meaning: sample taken at primary tumor resection. No cell sorting; template was whole RNA from tumor, lung tissue or PBMC. Untreated early-stage non-small cell lung cancer patients, around 70 in total, were the donors. V shed 3 bases, J shed 0 bases, and the junction held 15 bases outside the gene matches. This CDR3 has 19 amino acids. Per the germline V gene, CDR1 is SGDLS and CDR2 is YYNGEE. Individually, TCR cDNA molecules were each labelled with a unique molecular identifier. Using its own MiXCR run on the 5' RACE reads, TCRdb lists one record per CDR3 protein. The data contain about 50,000 distinct CDR3 sequences, 6.5% to 8% of them singletons.

The receptor comes from a female donor with early-stage non-small cell lung cancer. The chain carries TRBV9 and TRBJ2-3, with 8 bases fitting TRBD2. The starting material was PBMCs, obtained at surgery. CDR3 region: CASSARISGGGPSTDTQYF. The CDR3 nucleotides read TGTGCCAGCAGCGCCCGGATCAGCGGGGGTGGTCCTAGCACAGATACGCAGTATTTT.